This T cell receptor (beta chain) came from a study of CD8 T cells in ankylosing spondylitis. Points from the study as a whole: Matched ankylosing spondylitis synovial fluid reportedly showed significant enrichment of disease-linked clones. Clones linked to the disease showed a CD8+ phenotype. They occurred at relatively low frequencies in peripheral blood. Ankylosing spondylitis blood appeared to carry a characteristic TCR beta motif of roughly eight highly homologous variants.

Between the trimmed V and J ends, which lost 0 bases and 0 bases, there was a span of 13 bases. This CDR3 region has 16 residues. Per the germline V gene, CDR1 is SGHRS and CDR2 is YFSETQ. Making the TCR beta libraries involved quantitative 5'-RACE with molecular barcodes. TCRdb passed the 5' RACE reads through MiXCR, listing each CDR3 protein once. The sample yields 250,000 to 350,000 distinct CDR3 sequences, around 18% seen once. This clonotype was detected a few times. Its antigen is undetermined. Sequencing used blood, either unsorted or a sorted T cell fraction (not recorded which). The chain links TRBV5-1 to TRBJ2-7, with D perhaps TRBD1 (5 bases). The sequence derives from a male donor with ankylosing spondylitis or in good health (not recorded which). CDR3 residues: CASSLGGSPNSYEQYV. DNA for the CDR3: TGCGCCAGCAGCTTGGGGGGCAGCCCTAACTCCTACGAGCAGTACGTC.